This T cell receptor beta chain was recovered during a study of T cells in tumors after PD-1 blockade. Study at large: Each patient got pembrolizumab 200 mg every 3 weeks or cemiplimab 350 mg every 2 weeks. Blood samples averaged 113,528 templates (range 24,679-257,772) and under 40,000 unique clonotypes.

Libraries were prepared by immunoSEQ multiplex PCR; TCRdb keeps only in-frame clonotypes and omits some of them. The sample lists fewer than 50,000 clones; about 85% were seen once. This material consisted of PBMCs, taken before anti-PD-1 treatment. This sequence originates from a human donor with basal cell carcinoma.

CDR3 residues: CASSLVGEGGYTF. CDR3 DNA: TGTGCCAGCAGTTTAGTGGGGGAAGGGGGCTACACCTTC. The V call is TRBV27, the J call TRBJ1-2; the D gene is possibly TRBD1 (5 bases). The length of the CDR3 is 13 residues. The germline V gene has CDR1 MNHEY and CDR2 SMNVEV (reference sequence). V lost 2 bases, J lost 8 bases, and 12 bases lay in between.